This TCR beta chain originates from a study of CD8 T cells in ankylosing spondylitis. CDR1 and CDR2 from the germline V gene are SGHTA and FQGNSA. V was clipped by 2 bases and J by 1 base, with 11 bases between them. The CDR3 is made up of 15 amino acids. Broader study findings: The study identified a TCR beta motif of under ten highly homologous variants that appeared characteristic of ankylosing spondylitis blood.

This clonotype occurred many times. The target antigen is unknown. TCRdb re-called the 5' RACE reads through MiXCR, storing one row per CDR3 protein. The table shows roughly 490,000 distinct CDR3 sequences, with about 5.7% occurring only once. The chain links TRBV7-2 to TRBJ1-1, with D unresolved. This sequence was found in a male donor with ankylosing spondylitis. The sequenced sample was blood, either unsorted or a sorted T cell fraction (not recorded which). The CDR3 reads CASSLSDTPNTEAFF. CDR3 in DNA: TGTGCCAGCAGCTTATCTGACACCCCGAACACTGAAGCTTTCTTT.